Sequencing of this T cell receptor beta chain was carried out in a study of T-cell memory formation after mild COVID-19. This clonotype was observed at least ten times. The germline gives CDR1 SGHVS, CDR2 FNYEAQ. The CDR3 has 12 residues. V gave up 7 bases and J gave up 5 bases, with 9 bases separating them. TCRdb re-called the 5' RACE reads through MiXCR, storing one row per CDR3 protein. The data hold about half a million distinct CDR3 sequences, with roughly 20% observed a single time. The chain has TRBV7-6 and TRBJ2-1; D gene uncertain. This TCR was sampled from an adult woman who had mild COVID-19 (a few samples of this study predate the infection). Cell type and time point are not known. The material sequenced was PBMCs or a T cell subset sorted from them (not recorded which). The CDR3 is CASTSTDNEQFF. CDR3 DNA: TGTGCCAGCACCTCAACGGACAATGAGCAGTTCTTC.